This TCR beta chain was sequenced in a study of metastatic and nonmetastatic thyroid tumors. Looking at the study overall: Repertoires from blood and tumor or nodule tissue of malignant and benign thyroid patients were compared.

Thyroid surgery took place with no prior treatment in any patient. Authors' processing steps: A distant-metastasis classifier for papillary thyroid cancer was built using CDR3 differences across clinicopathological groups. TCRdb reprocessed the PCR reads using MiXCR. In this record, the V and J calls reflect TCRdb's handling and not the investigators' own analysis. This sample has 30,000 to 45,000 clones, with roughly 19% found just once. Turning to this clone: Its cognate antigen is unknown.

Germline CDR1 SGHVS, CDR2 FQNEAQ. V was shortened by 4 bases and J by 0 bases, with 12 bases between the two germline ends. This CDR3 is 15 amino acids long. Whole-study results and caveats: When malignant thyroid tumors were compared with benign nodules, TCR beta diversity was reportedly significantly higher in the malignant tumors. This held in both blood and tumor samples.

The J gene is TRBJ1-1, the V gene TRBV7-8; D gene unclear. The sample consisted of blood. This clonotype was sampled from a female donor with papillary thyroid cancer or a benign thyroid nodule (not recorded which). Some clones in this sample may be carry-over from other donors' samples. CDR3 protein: CASSWSTVLNTEAFF. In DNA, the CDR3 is TGTGCCAGCAGCTGGAGCACAGTTCTGAACACTGAAGCTTTCTTT. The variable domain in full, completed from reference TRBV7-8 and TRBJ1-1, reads GAGVSQSPRYKVAKRGQDVALRCDPISGHVSLFWYQQALGQGPEFLTYFQNEAQLDKSGLPSDRFFAERPEGSVSTLKIQRTQQEDSAVYLCASSWSTVLNTEAFFGQGTRLTVV.